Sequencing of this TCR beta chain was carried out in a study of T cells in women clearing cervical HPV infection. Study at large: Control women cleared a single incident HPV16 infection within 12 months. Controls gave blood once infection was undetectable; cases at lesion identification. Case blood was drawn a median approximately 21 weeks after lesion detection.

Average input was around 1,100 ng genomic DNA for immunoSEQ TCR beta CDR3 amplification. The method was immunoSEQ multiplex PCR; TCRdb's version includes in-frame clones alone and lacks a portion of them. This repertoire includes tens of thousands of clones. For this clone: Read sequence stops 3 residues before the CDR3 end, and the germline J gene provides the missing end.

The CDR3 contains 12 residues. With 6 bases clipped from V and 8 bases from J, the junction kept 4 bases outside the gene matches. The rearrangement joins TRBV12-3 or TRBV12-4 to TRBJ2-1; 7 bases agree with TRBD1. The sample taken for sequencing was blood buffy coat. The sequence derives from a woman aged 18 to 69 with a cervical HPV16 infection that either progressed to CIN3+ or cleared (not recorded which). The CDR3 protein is CASRDRVHEQFF. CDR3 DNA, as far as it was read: TGTGCCAGCAGAGACAGGGTTCATGAG.